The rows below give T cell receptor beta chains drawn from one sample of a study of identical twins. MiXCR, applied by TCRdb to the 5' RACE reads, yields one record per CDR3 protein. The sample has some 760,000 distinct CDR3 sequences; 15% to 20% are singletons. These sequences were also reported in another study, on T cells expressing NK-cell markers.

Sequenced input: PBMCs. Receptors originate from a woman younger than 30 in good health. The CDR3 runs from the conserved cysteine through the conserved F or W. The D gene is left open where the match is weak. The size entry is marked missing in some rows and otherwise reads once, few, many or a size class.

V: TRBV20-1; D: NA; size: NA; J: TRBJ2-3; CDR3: CSAARLEASTDTQYF; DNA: TGCAGTGCTGCCCGACTAGAGGCTAGCACAGATACGCAGTATTTT
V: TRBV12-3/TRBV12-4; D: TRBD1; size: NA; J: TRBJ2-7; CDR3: CASSATNRGYEQYF; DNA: TGTGCCAGCAGTGCCACCAACAGGGGCTACGAGCAGTACTTC
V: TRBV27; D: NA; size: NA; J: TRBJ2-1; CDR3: CASSYSYGSYNEQFF; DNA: TGTGCCAGCAGTTATTCCTATGGGTCCTACAATGAGCAGTTCTTC
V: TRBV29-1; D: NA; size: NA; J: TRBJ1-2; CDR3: CSVDQGGYGYTF; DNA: TGCAGCGTTGACCAGGGAGGATATGGCTACACCTTC
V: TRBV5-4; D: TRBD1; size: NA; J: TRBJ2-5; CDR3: CASTDRGNYLETQYF; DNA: TGTGCCAGCACCGACAGGGGGAATTATTTGGAGACCCAGTACTTC
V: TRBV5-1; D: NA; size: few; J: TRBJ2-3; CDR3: CASSLGGYLYF; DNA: TGCGCCAGCAGCTTAGGAGGCTACCTGTATTTT
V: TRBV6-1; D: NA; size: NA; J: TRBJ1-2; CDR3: CASSELANYGYTF; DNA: TGTGCCAGCAGTGAGTTGGCTAACTATGGCTACACCTTC
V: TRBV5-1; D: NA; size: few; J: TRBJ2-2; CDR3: CASSLVTDGELFF; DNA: TGCGCCAGCAGCTTGGTGACCGACGGGGAGCTGTTTTTT
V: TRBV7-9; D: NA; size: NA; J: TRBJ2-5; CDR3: CASGWWSQETQYF; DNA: TGTGCCAGCGGATGGTGGAGTCAAGAGACCCAGTACTTC
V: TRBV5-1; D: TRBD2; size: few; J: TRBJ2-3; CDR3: CASSFGTSGGDSTDTQYF; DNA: TGCGCCAGCAGCTTCGGGACTAGCGGGGGGGATAGCACAGATACGCAGTATTTT
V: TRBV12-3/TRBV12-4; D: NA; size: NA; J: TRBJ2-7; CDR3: CASSTLTGSPYEQYF; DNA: TGTGCCAGCAGTACACTTACGGGTTCCCCCTACGAGCAGTACTTC
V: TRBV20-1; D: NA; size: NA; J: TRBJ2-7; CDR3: CSARGVEQYF; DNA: TGCAGTGCTAGAGGAGTGGAGCAGTACTTC
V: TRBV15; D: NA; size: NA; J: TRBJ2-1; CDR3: CATSREDSPSYNEQFF; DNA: TGTGCCACCAGCAGAGAGGACAGCCCTTCCTACAATGAGCAGTTCTTC
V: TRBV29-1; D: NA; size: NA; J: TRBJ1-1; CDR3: CSVVRGAENTEAFF; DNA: TGCAGCGTTGTGAGAGGGGCCGAGAACACTGAAGCTTTCTTT
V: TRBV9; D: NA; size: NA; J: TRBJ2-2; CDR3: CASSVAGADGELFF; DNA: TGTGCCAGCAGCGTAGCTGGAGCGGACGGGGAGCTGTTTTTT
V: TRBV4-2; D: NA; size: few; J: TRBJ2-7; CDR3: CASSQDGGTRFSYEQYF; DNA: TGTGCCAGCAGCCAAGATGGCGGGACGCGTTTCTCCTACGAGCAGTACTTC
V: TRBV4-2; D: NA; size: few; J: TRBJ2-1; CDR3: CASSQDIGQKNNEQFF; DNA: TGTGCCAGCAGCCAAGATATAGGACAGAAGAACAATGAGCAGTTCTTC
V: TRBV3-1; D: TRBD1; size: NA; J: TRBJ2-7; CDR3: CASSQVTGDNEQYF; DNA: TGTGCCAGCAGCCAAGTCACAGGGGACAACGAGCAGTACTTC
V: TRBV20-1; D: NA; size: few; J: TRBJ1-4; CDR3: CSAKGLPNLEKLFF; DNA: TGCAGTGCTAAGGGTTTACCAAATCTAGAAAAACTGTTTTTT
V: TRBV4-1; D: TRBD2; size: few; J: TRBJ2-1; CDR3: CASGESGGPYNEQFF; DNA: TGCGCCAGCGGGGAGAGCGGGGGGCCCTACAATGAGCAGTTCTTC
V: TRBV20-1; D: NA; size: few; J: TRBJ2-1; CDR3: CSASYKTSYNEQFF; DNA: TGCAGTGCTAGCTATAAGACCTCCTACAATGAGCAGTTCTTC
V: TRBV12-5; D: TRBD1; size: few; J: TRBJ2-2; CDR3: CASGLLQAGTVYTGELFF; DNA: TGTGCTAGTGGTTTGCTTCAAGCCGGGACAGTTTACACCGGGGAGCTGTTTTTT
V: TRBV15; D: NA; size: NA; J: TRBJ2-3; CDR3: CATSRDRGSSADTQYF; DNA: TGTGCCACCAGCAGAGATCGAGGCAGCAGCGCAGATACGCAGTATTTT
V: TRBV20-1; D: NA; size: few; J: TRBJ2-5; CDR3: CSATSSQETQYF; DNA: TGCAGTGCTACGTCATCTCAAGAGACCCAGTACTTC
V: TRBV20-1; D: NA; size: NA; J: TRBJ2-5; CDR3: CSARDFRQGGETQYF; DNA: TGCAGTGCTAGAGATTTCCGGCAGGGTGGAGAGACCCAGTACTTC
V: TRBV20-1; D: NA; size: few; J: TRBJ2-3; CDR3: CSARRPGRPDTQYF; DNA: TGCAGTGCTAGACGGCCGGGCCGGCCAGATACGCAGTATTTT
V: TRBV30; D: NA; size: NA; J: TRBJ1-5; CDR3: CAWGQDSNQPQHF; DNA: TGTGCCTGGGGGCAGGACTCCAATCAGCCCCAGCATTTT
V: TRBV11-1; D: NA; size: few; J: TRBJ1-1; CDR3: CASSLRGRANTEAFF; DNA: TGTGCCAGCAGCTTAAGAGGCAGGGCGAACACTGAAGCTTTCTTT
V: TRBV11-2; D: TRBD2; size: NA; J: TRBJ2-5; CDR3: CASSQRLAGGPGQETQYF; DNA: TGTGCCAGCAGCCAACGACTAGCGGGAGGGCCCGGCCAAGAGACCCAGTACTTC
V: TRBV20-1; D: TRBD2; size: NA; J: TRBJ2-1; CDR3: CSAQRTSGGAFPSYNEQFF; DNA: TGCAGTGCCCAACGGACTAGCGGGGGGGCCTTTCCCTCCTACAATGAGCAGTTCTTC
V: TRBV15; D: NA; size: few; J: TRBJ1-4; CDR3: CATSRAAGPEKLFF; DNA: TGTGCCACCAGCAGAGCGGCAGGGCCCGAGAAACTGTTTTTT
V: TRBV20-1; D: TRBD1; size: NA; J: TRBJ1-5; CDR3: CSARRGTGVQPQHF; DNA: TGCAGTGCTAGACGGGGGACAGGGGTACAGCCCCAGCATTTT
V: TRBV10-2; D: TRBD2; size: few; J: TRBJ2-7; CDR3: CASSELPSGGYEQYF; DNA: TGCGCCAGCAGTGAGTTGCCTAGCGGGGGCTACGAGCAGTACTTC
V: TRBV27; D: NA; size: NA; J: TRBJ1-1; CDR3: CASSLSTGWGTEAFF; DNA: TGTGCCAGCAGTCTAAGCACAGGGTGGGGCACTGAAGCTTTCTTT
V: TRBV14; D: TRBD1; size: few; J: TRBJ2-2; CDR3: CASSQETGGAAGELFF; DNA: TGTGCCAGCAGCCAAGAGACAGGGGGCGCCGCCGGGGAGCTGTTTTTT
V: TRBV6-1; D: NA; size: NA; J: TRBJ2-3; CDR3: CASSELTTWYTQYF; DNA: TGTGCCAGCAGTGAACTCACAACTTGGTATACGCAGTATTTT
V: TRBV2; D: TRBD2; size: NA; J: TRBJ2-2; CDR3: CASSATSGGARELFF; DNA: TGTGCCAGCAGTGCCACTAGCGGGGGGGCCAGGGAGCTGTTTTTT
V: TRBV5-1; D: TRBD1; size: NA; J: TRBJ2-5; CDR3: CASSLQGRGEETQYF; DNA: TGCGCCAGCAGCTTACAGGGGAGAGGGGAAGAGACCCAGTACTTC
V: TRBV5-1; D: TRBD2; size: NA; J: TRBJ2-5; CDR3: CASAPSGGAGETQYF; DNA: TGCGCCAGCGCCCCTAGCGGGGGGGCCGGAGAGACCCAGTACTTC
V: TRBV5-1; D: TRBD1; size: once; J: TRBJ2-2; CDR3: CASSLEGATNTGELFF; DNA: TGCGCCAGCAGCTTGGAGGGGGCCACGAACACCGGGGAGCTGTTTTTT
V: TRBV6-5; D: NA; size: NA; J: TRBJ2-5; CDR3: CASSYSVHQETQYF; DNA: TGTGCCAGCAGTTACTCGGTCCATCAAGAGACCCAGTACTTC
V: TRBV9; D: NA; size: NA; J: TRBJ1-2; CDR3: CASSVGQGHYGYTF; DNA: TGTGCCAGCAGCGTAGGCCAGGGGCACTATGGCTACACCTTC
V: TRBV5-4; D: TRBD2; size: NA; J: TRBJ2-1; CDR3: CASSRKLAGAYNEQFF; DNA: TGTGCCAGCAGCAGAAAACTAGCGGGCGCGTACAATGAGCAGTTCTTC
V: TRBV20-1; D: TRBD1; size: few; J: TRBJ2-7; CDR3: CSASGWAGGSSYEQYF; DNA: TGCAGTGCTAGCGGCTGGGCAGGGGGTAGCTCCTACGAGCAGTACTTC
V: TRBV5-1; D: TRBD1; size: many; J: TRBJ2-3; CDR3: CASSYGQGPRSSTDTQYF; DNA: TGCGCCAGCAGCTACGGACAGGGACCCCGATCTAGCACAGATACGCAGTATTTT
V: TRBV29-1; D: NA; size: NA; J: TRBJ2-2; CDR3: CSVDRAGTGELFF; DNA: TGCAGCGTTGACCGGGCAGGGACCGGGGAGCTGTTTTTT
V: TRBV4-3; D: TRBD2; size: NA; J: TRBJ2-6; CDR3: CASSQGVSGSTGANVLTF; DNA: TGCGCCAGCAGCCAAGGTGTTAGCGGGTCAACTGGGGCCAACGTCCTGACTTTC
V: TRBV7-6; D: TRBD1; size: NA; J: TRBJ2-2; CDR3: CASSLWTGETGELFF; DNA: TGTGCCAGCAGCTTATGGACAGGGGAAACCGGGGAGCTGTTTTTT
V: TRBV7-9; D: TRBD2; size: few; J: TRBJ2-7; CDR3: CASSFGTSGSNEQYF; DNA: TGTGCCAGCAGCTTTGGGACTAGCGGGAGTAACGAGCAGTACTTC
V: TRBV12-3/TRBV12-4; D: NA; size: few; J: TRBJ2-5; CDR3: CASSYDQETQYF; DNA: TGTGCCAGCAGTTATGACCAAGAGACCCAGTACTTC
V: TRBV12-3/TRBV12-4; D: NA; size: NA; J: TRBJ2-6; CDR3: CASRLQGTGANVLTF; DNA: TGTGCCAGCAGACTACAGGGAACCGGGGCCAACGTCCTGACTTTC
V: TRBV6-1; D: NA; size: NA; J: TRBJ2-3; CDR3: CASSEGPEGTDTQYF; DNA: TGTGCCAGCAGTGAGGGGCCCGAAGGCACAGATACGCAGTATTTT